This is a list of T cell receptor beta chains from one sample in a study of glioma-infiltrating T cells after dendritic cell vaccination. TCRdb's copy holds only in-frame clones and misses some; the assay was immunoSEQ multiplex PCR. This table has about 50,000 clones, about 84% appearing once. Sequencing was performed on blood, taken after dendritic cell vaccination. The receptors originated from a human donor with glioblastoma. Each CDR3 is given with its conserved first and last residue. The D gene is left open where the match is weak. Part of the rows lack a size; the others show once, few, many or a class for expanded clones.

V gene	clone size	J gene	D gene	CDR3 DNA	CDR3 protein
TRBV5-4	NA	TRBJ1-4	NA	TGTGCCAGCAGCTTCAGGGGAACTAATGAAAAACTGTTTTTT	CASSFRGTNEKLFF
TRBV25-1	NA	TRBJ2-3	NA	TGTGCCAGCAGTGAAGGAGCAGGCAAGACGGGGGATACGCAGTATTTT	CASSEGAGKTGDTQYF
TRBV7-2	NA	TRBJ2-4	NA	TGTGCCAGCAGCTTAGTTGCGTCGGGGACCAAAAACATTCAGTACTTC	CASSLVASGTKNIQYF
TRBV27	NA	TRBJ2-7	NA	TGTGCCAGCAGGATGACAGAAGTTGCCTACGAGCAGTACTTC	CASRMTEVAYEQYF
TRBV7-6	few	TRBJ2-7	NA	TGTGCCAGCAGCGCCGGACAACCCTACGAGCAGTACTTC	CASSAGQPYEQYF
TRBV6-1	NA	TRBJ2-1	TRBD2	TGTGCCAGCCGCGGGGGAAATTACAATGAGCAGTTCTTC	CASRGGNYNEQFF
TRBV27	NA	TRBJ2-7	NA	TGTGCCAGCAGTTTATCGGGGGGGACACGGCAGTACTTC	CASSLSGGTRQYF
TRBV9	NA	TRBJ1-3	TRBD1	TGTGCCAGCAGCCCGGGACAGTACTCTGGAAACACCATATATTTT	CASSPGQYSGNTIYF
TRBV28	NA	TRBJ2-4	TRBD1	TGTGCCAGCAGTACAGGGGAAATAGCCAAAAACATTCAGTACTTC	CASSTGEIAKNIQYF
TRBV6-1	NA	TRBJ2-5	NA	TGTGCCAGCAGTGAAGCGCTGGTAGGGGGTGTGGACGAGACCCAGTACTTC	CASSEALVGGVDETQYF
TRBV5-3	NA	TRBJ2-5	TRBD2	TGTGCCAGAAGTATACTAGCGGGGTCAGAGACCCAGTACTTC	CARSILAGSETQYF
TRBV4-1	NA	TRBJ2-7	TRBD1	TGCGCCAGCAGCCTGGGGACAGGGGGCGCCTACGAGCAGTACTTC	CASSLGTGGAYEQYF
TRBV25-1	NA	TRBJ2-2	NA	TGTGCCAGCAACGACAGATTTGGCGGGGAGCTGTTTTTT	CASNDRFGGELFF
TRBV5-1	NA	TRBJ1-3	TRBD1	TGCGCCAGCAGGGGAACAGGGGGCGGCACTGGAAACACCATATATTTT	CASRGTGGGTGNTIYF
TRBV28	NA	TRBJ2-7	NA	TGTGCCAGCAGTTTTGGCATTTACGAGCAGTACTTC	CASSFGIYEQYF
TRBV29-1	NA	TRBJ1-1	TRBD1	TGCAGCGTTCAAGGACAGGGGAACGGTGAAGCTTTCTTT	CSVQGQGNGEAFF
TRBV2	NA	TRBJ2-7	TRBD1	TGTGCCAGGGGGGACAGCTACGAGCAGTACTTC	CARGDSYEQYF
TRBV5-6	few	TRBJ1-5	TRBD1	TGTGCCAGCAGCTTTGGGACAGTCTACCAGCCCCAGCATTTT	CASSFGTVYQPQHF
TRBV5-6	once	TRBJ2-3	TRBD2	TGTGCCAGCAGCTGGGGACTAGCGGGGGCCGGGGATACGCAGTATTTT	CASSWGLAGAGDTQYF
TRBV30	NA	TRBJ1-1	NA	TGTGCCTGGAGTGCCACGGGGAACACTGAAGCTTTCTTT	CAWSATGNTEAFF
TRBV4-2	NA	TRBJ1-1	TRBD1	TGTGCCAGCAGCCCGGGACAGACCTTTACTGAAGCTTTCTTT	CASSPGQTFTEAFF
TRBV29-1	once	TRBJ2-2	TRBD1	TGCAGCGTTGAAAGGGACAGGGGGCTCACCGGGGAGCTGTTTTTT	CSVERDRGLTGELFF
TRBV29-1	once	TRBJ1-2	TRBD1	TGCAGCGTGGGACAGGGGGATGGCTACACCTTC	CSVGQGDGYTF
TRBV28	NA	TRBJ1-2	NA	TGTGCCGGAGCACGGGGGGAGTATGGCTACACCTTC	CAGARGEYGYTF
TRBV9	NA	TRBJ2-4	NA	TGTGCCAGCAGCGAGGGGTCTCCGTGGGACATTCAGTACTTC	CASSEGSPWDIQYF
TRBV5-4	NA	TRBJ1-2	TRBD1	TGTGCCAGCAGCCCCGACCCCGGTGGGACAGCCGCGAGGGTCATCTATGGCTACACCTTC	CASSPDPGGTAARVIYGYTF
TRBV4-1	NA	TRBJ2-7	NA	TGCGCCAGCAGCCAACTACAGGGCCACGAGCAGTACTTC	CASSQLQGHEQYF
TRBV19	once	TRBJ2-3	NA	TGTGCCAGTAGCCGAAAAGGGGCAAACACAGATACGCAGTATTTT	CASSRKGANTDTQYF
TRBV6-5	NA	TRBJ1-3	NA	TGTGCCACGAGCGGCTCTGGAAACACCATATATTTT	CATSGSGNTIYF
TRBV2	NA	TRBJ2-3	TRBD2	TGTGCCAGCAGTAGGACTAGCGGGGATTTCACAGATACGCAGTATTTT	CASSRTSGDFTDTQYF
TRBV9	NA	TRBJ1-3	TRBD1	TGTGCCAGCAGCGTGGGGACAGGCTCTGGAAACACCATATATTTT	CASSVGTGSGNTIYF
TRBV11-2	NA	TRBJ1-1	NA	TGTGCCAGCAGCTTAGTGGGGGGGCGCGTTGAAGCTTTCTTT	CASSLVGGRVEAFF
TRBV28	NA	TRBJ2-2	TRBD1	TGTGCCAGCAGTCTGAGACCGGGACAGGGGGCAATGGGGGAGCTGTTTTTT	CASSLRPGQGAMGELFF
TRBV13	few	TRBJ2-2	TRBD2	TGTGCCAGCAGCCCCGGGACCGCGGGGGTCGGGGAGCTGTTTTTT	CASSPGTAGVGELFF
TRBV6-5	NA	TRBJ2-7	NA	TGTGCCAGCAGTTCCGGGTTTACCTACGAGCAGTACTTC	CASSSGFTYEQYF
TRBV4-1	NA	TRBJ1-4	NA	TGCGCCAGCAGCCACCCCCGACACATAACAGACGAAAAACTGTTTTTT	CASSHPRHITDEKLFF
TRBV7-6	NA	TRBJ2-5	TRBD1	TGTGCCAGCAGCGGGACAGGGGGCAATGGAGAGACCCAGTACTTC	CASSGTGGNGETQYF
TRBV14	NA	TRBJ2-1	TRBD1	TGTGCCAGCAGCCAAAGAGTACCAGGGGGCGGAAATGAGCAGTTCTTC	CASSQRVPGGGNEQFF
TRBV6-5	NA	TRBJ2-5	TRBD2	TGTGCCAGCACGGCTACTAGCGGCCCACAAGAGACCCAGTACTTC	CASTATSGPQETQYF
TRBV7-9	NA	TRBJ2-1	NA	TGTGCCAGCAGCACCACAGGGCCGTACAATGAGCAGTTCTTC	CASSTTGPYNEQFF
TRBV5-1	NA	TRBJ2-4	NA	TGCGCCAGCAGCACCGGACAGCCCGAAAACATTCAGTACTTC	CASSTGQPENIQYF